The 17 T cell receptor beta chains presented below share a single source sample, sequenced in a study of blood T cell repertoires in COVID-19. Profiling relied on immunoSEQ multiplex PCR, and the TCRdb table lists in-frame clones only, not all of them. The repertoire holds roughly 150,000 clones, 75% to 85% seen once, with more than 5.5% in the top ten. Source material: peripheral blood. These receptors were collected from a woman aged 50 to 65 in a cohort sampled during active or convalescent COVID-19.

The chain couples TRBV27 to TRBJ1-2; TRBD1 matches at 8 bases. Germline lookup yields CDR1 MNHEY and CDR2 SMNVEV (reference sequence). J gave up 4 bases and V 6 bases, and 7 bases lay outside the gene matches. This CDR3 comprises 14 residues. CDR3 sequence (DNA): TGTGCCAGCAGACAGGGGGGAACACCCTATGGCTACACCTTC. It yields the protein CASRQGGTPYGYTF.

V usage is TRBV18 and J usage is TRBJ1-5; D not resolved. Trimming removed 0 bases at V and 7 bases at J, with 10 bases between. Germline CDR1 KGHSH, CDR2 LQKENI. CDR3 length: 14 residues. The CDR3, as DNA: TGTGCCAGCTCACCACCCGGGTCGGGGCAGCCCCAGCATTTT. Its translation: CASSPPGSGQPQHF.

In this sample, this clone turned up a few times. The chain joins TRBV19 to TRBJ1-1; 9 bases are shared with TRBD1. From germline, CDR1 is LNHDA and CDR2 SQIVND (reference sequence). This CDR3 is built from 15 residues. Unmatched junction bases numbered 9, after V lost 5 bases and J lost 5 bases. The chain's CDR3 is CASSSGQGLGTEAFF. CDR3 in DNA: TGTGCCAGTAGTTCCGGACAGGGGTTGGGGACTGAAGCTTTCTTT.

The chain carries TRBV6-2 or TRBV6-3 and TRBJ1-2; weak D call: TRBD1 (6 bases). The CDR3 runs to 17 residues. Germline V gene sequence: CDR1 MNHEY, CDR2 SVGEGT. V lost 6 bases and J lost 1, with 21 bases in between. The CDR3, as DNA: TGTGCCAGCAGCCGACCCCCGATTTCCAGGGGTAACTATGGCTACACCTTC. It yields the protein CASSRPPISRGNYGYTF.

The chain uses TRBV10-1 and TRBJ1-1, with unresolved D. The germline V gene encodes CDR1 WNHNN and CDR2 SYGVQD (reference sequence). CDR3 length: 14 residues. V was clipped by 0 bases and J by 3 bases, with 8 bases between them. CDR3 sequence: CASSESGAYTEAFF. The CDR3 DNA reads as TGCGCCAGCAGTGAGTCAGGAGCCTACACTGAAGCTTTCTTT.

V usage is TRBV5-1 and J usage is TRBJ2-2, with 8 bases lining up with TRBD1. The junction had 6 bases not matched to a gene; V was cut back by 0 bases and J by 2 bases. The CDR3 runs 17 residues. The V gene's germline CDR1 is SGHRS and CDR2 YFSETQ. CDR3 protein: CASSLALTGVNTGELFF. Here the CDR3 DNA reads TGCGCCAGCAGCTTGGCACTGACAGGGGTTAACACCGGGGAGCTGTTTTTT.

Concerning this clone: This may be a read error: a much more frequent sequence differs by one nucleotide. The same CDR3 can be traced to other DNA sequences in this sample. The chain employs TRBV11-2 and TRBJ2-7; 11 bases are shared with TRBD1. This CDR3 contains 15 residues. In germline, CDR1 is SGHAT, CDR2 FQNNGV. V gave up 4 bases and J gave up 0 bases; unmatched junction bases: 2. CDR3 protein: CASSSGTGGSYEQYF. In nucleotides, the CDR3 is TGTGCCAGCAGCTCCGGGACAGGGGGCTCCTACGAGCAGTACTTC.

This clone came up once. The genes are TRBV5-1 and TRBJ2-1; 9 bases are shared with TRBD1. This CDR3 contains 14 residues. Germline V gene sequence: CDR1 SGHRS, CDR2 YFSETQ. J was trimmed by 10 bases and V by 0 bases; bases with no gene match: 5. As DNA, the CDR3 is TGCGCCAGCAGCTTGGGACAGGGGGGTTGGGAGCAGTTCTTC. This codes for CASSLGQGGWEQFF.

CDR3 DNA sequence: TGTGCCTGGTTAACAGCCCGCTATGGCTACACCTTC. As protein: CAWLTARYGYTF. V usage is TRBV30 and J usage is TRBJ1-2; no clear D gene. Germline CDR1 GTSNPN, CDR2 SVGIG (reference sequence). V was cut by 5 bases and J by 4 bases, with 11 bases left in between. The CDR3 is 12 residues long.

The chain recombines TRBV18 with TRBJ1-2, with D tentatively TRBD1 (5 bases). CDR3 length: 15 residues. The germline V gene has CDR1 KGHSH and CDR2 LQKENI. The V end lost 0 bases, the J end lost 5 bases, and 13 bases lay between the germline ends. The CDR3 coding sequence is TGTGCCAGCTCACCACCGCAGGGAGGGAAATATGGCTACACCTTC. Amino acid sequence: CASSPPQGGKYGYTF.

The chain uses TRBV18 and TRBJ1-1, with a possible D match to TRBD1 (5 bases). Trimming shortened V by 2 bases and J by 4 bases, and 11 bases separated the two germline ends. This CDR3 region has 14 residues. Per germline, CDR1 KGHSH and CDR2 LQKENI. The DNA for the CDR3 is TGTGCCAGCTCACCAGGGGCGGTTGGCACTGAAGCTTTCTTT. Protein product: CASSPGAVGTEAFF.

This chain uses TRBV30 with TRBJ1-4; D gene ambiguous. V lost 4 bases and J lost 1, with 16 bases in between. CDR3 length: 16 amino acids. Per the germline V gene, CDR1 is GTSNPN and CDR2 is SVGIG (reference sequence). CDR3 residues: CAWTLERFVTNEKLFF. For the CDR3, the DNA is TGTGCCTGGACCCTGGAGCGGTTTGTAACTAATGAAAAACTGTTTTTT.

The chain couples TRBV13 to TRBJ1-3, with D tentatively TRBD1 (6 bases). This CDR3 region has 16 residues. Trimming removed 7 bases at V and 0 bases at J, with 16 bases between. Per germline, CDR1 PRHDT and CDR2 FYEKMQ (reference sequence). The CDR3 protein is CASKQGRIHSGNTIYF. In DNA form, the CDR3 reads TGTGCCAGCAAACAGGGCAGGATACACTCTGGAAACACCATATATTTT. Based on the CDR3 plus reference TRBV13 and TRBJ1-3, the full variable domain is AAGVIQSPRHLIKEKRETATLKCYPIPRHDTVYWYQQGPGQDPQFLISFYEKMQSDKGSIPDRFSAQQFSDYHSELNMSSLELGDSALYFCASKQGRIHSGNTIYFGEGSWLTVV.

The chain joins TRBV5-1 to TRBJ2-6, with D possibly TRBD1 on 5 matching bases. The CDR3 covers 16 residues. Trimming removed 5 bases at V and 1 base at J, with 13 bases between. Germline V gene sequence: CDR1 SGHRS, CDR2 YFSETQ. As DNA, the CDR3 is TGCGCCAGCAGGACAACTCCAGGGTCTGGGGCCAACGTCCTGACTTTC. Translating gives CASRTTPGSGANVLTF.

In its sample, this clone was seen many times. The genes are TRBV6-4 and TRBJ2-1; 8 nucleotides match TRBD2. V was clipped by 6 bases and J by 3 bases; unmatched bases: 19. The CDR3 consists of 19 residues. Germline CDR1 MRHNA, CDR2 SNTAGT. The CDR3 region is CASSNLRARGVRIYNEQFF. DNA for the CDR3: TGTGCCAGCAGCAACCTGAGGGCGCGGGGGGTTCGGATCTACAATGAGCAGTTCTTC.

This chain connects TRBV7-9 to TRBJ1-1; maybe TRBD1 (6 bases). Trimming removed 4 bases from V and 1 base from J, with 10 bases in between. There are 14 residues in the CDR3. Germline CDR1 reads SEHNR; CDR2 reads FQNEAQ (reference sequence). The CDR3 sequence: CASSYLDRNTEAFF. The CDR3 DNA follows: TGTGCCAGCAGCTACTTGGACAGGAACACTGAAGCTTTCTTT.

J is TRBJ1-4 and V is TRBV5-5; 7 positions match TRBD1. Germline V gene data show CDR1 as SGHKS and CDR2 as YYEKEE (reference sequence). V shed 4 bases and J 6 bases; nucleotides not matched to a gene: 12. The CDR3 totals 16 residues. CDR3 nucleotide sequence: TGTGCCAGCAGCCCCACCAGACAGGGCTTGGATGAAAAACTGTTTTTT. As protein: CASSPTRQGLDEKLFF.